This entry concerns a single T cell receptor (beta chain). Most PBMC samples had roughly 0.5 ug input DNA in six replicates. Repertoires were generated with immunoSEQ multiplex PCR, while TCRdb's copy carries only in-frame clones and drops some. The sample records about 15,000 clones, 62% being singletons. The data originate from a study of neoadjuvant anti-PD-1 for oral cavity cancer. The V gene lost 8 bases and the J gene lost 2 bases, with 16 bases spanning the gap. This CDR3 region has 14 residues. In germline, CDR1 is SGHTA, CDR2 FQGTGA. The TCR originated in a person aged 35-79 years with oral cavity squamous cell carcinoma. Sequencing was performed on PBMCs, taken before nivolumab (anti-PD-1) treatment. This chain uses TRBV7-3 with TRBJ2-7; TRBD1 is a possible D gene (6 bases). The CDR3 region is CASGPGQGPYEQYF. The DNA for the CDR3 is TGTGCCAGCGGTCCGGGACAAGGACCCTACGAGCAGTACTTC.